These T cell receptor beta chains were read from a single sample in a study of molecular identifiers for immune sequencing clone quantification. In TCRdb, the PCR reads were re-called with MiXCR into one record per CDR3 protein. The table has some 65,000 distinct CDR3 sequences, around a sixth seen once. Sequences were obtained from naive CD8+ T cells from blood, with Jurkat cell RNA spiked in. The source is a human donor in good health. Some libraries in this study had Jurkat cell RNA spiked in. Each CDR3 is given with its conserved first and last residue. A D gene is named only where the DNA matches it firmly. Clone size is shown for a subset of rows, as once, few, many or a class of expanded clone.

v_call	d_call	j_call	clone_size	cdr3_nt	cdr3_aa
TRBV19	TRBD1	TRBJ2-2	many	TGTGCCAGTAGTATCCCCCGACAGGGAACCGGGGAGCTGTTTTTT	CASSIPRQGTGELFF
TRBV6-5	.	TRBJ2-1	many	TGTGCCAGCAGTTACCCTGGGGGAGGCGGCTACAATGAGCAGTTCTTC	CASSYPGGGGYNEQFF
TRBV5-6	.	TRBJ2-3	.	TGTGCCAGCAGCCGTCCCATAGCGGCTGCTAGCACAGATACGCAGTATTTT	CASSRPIAAASTDTQYF
TRBV7-9	.	TRBJ2-5	many	TGTGCCAGCAGCTTTGTTGGGGACAACCAAGAGACCCAGTACTTC	CASSFVGDNQETQYF
TRBV15	.	TRBJ2-3	many	TGTGCCACCAGCAGAGGAGTCGAAGTAGCACAAAATACGCAGTATTTT	CATSRGVEVAQNTQYF
TRBV20-1	TRBD1	TRBJ2-3	many	TGCAGTGCACAGGATCAGGGGGCGCCGGGCACAGATACGCAGTATTTT	CSAQDQGAPGTDTQYF
TRBV12-3/TRBV12-4	.	TRBJ1-6	.	TGTGCCAGCAGTTTAGCTTCGTCCAATTCACCCCTCCACTTT	CASSLASSNSPLHF
TRBV15	TRBD2	TRBJ2-5	many	TGTGCCACCTCTGAGGGGGAATGGCGGGAGGGCCTGGAGACCCAGTACTTC	CATSEGEWREGLETQYF
TRBV24-1	.	TRBJ2-1	few	TGTGCCACCATGGCGGACTCAAATGAGCAGTTCTTC	CATMADSNEQFF
TRBV11-2	.	TRBJ2-3	many	TGTGCCAGCAGCCCGATCCTGACGGGAATAGGAACAGATACGCAGTATTTT	CASSPILTGIGTDTQYF